The rows below give T cell receptor beta chains drawn from one sample of a study of T-cell reconstitution after alpha-beta-depleted transplantation in children. TCRdb re-called the PCR reads through MiXCR, storing one row per CDR3 protein. Among hundreds of thousands of distinct CDR3 sequences, 13% were seen once, and the ten largest hold 2.2%. This specimen consisted of PBMCs, mostly from graft donor cells, obtained 360 days after TCRalphabeta/CD19-depleted stem cell transplant. All receptors derive from a male patient younger than 18 who had a stem cell transplant for acute myeloid leukemia, so the T cells may come from the graft donor. Each CDR3 is given without its conserved first and last residue. Each record gives: V gene, J gene, CDR3 protein.

V: TRBV5-1; J: TRBJ1-1; CDR3: ASEGDGAEAF
V: TRBV3-1; J: TRBJ2-7; CDR3: ASSPFMSSYEQY
V: TRBV10-3; J: TRBJ2-1; CDR3: AGSGLGRYNEQF
V: TRBV11-2; J: TRBJ2-7; CDR3: ASSLEGSGTSYEQY
V: TRBV29-1; J: TRBJ1-2; CDR3: SATKDGYT
V: TRBV11-1; J: TRBJ2-1; CDR3: ASSLFKSGRVSYNEQF
V: TRBV5-1; J: TRBJ1-2; CDR3: ASSIDSYGYT
V: TRBV4-2; J: TRBJ2-6; CDR3: ASSLDRGPTPMPGANVLT
V: TRBV27; J: TRBJ1-5; CDR3: ASRRRDRYQPQH
V: TRBV7-2; J: TRBJ2-7; CDR3: ASSSHIVGEQY
V: TRBV9; J: TRBJ2-2; CDR3: ASRGQGNTGELF
V: TRBV5-1; J: TRBJ2-5; CDR3: ASSLAPLAGGGETQY
V: TRBV9; J: TRBJ2-7; CDR3: ASSGGQGIGYEQY